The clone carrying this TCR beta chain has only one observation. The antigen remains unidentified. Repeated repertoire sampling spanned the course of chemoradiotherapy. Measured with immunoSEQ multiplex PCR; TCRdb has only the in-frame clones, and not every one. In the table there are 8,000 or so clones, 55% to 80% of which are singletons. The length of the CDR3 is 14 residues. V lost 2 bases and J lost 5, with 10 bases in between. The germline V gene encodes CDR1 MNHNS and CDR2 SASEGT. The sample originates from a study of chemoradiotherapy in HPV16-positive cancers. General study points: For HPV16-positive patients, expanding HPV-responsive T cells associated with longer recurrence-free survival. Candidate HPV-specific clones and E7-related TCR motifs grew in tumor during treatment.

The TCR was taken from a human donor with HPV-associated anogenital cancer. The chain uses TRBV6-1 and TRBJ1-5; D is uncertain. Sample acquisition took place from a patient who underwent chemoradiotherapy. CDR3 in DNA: TGTGCCAGCAGTGAACCCGGCAAATATCAGCCCCAGCATTTT. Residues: CASSEPGKYQPQHF.